One sample yielded the 8 T cell receptor beta chains listed below, sequenced in a study of synovial regulatory T cells in juvenile arthritis. The synovial samples were synovial fluid, paired with peripheral blood from each active arthritis patient. Using immunoSEQ multiplex PCR, the repertoire was profiled, and TCRdb retains in-frame clones only, with some absent. The sample includes roughly 1,500 clones. Sample: Treg cells from the synovium. The receptors originated from a donor aged 2-30 years with juvenile idiopathic arthritis.

This clone ranks as medium-sized in terms of frequency. The chain combines TRBV29-1 with TRBJ2-6; TCRdb indicates TRBD2, and absent DNA this call remains unverified. CDR1 and CDR2 from the germline V gene are SQVTM and ANQGSEA. The CDR3 consists of 13 residues. Only the protein is available. The CDR3 spells CSVSPGGSNVLTF.

This clone is medium-sized by frequency. This chain connects TRBV7-2 to TRBJ2-3; TCRdb proposes TRBD2, but this gene call is untestable without DNA. Per the germline V gene, CDR1 is SGHTA and CDR2 is FQGNSA. This CDR3 has 17 residues. No DNA appears here. CDR3 loop: CASSLALAGGPRDTQYF.

This clone ranks as medium-sized (0.01 to 0.1%) in terms of frequency. This chain connects TRBV5-4 to TRBJ2-5; there is no DNA to check the TCRdb D call of TRBD2. Germline V gene sequence: CDR1 SGHNT, CDR2 YYREEE (reference sequence). The CDR3 totals 16 residues. No DNA sequence is on record. CDR3 protein: CASSLGQSLGGETQYF.

The V gene is TRBV14, the J gene TRBJ2-7. CDR1 is SGHDN and CDR2 is FVKESK in the germline V gene. CDR3 length: 12 residues. No DNA has been recorded. CDR3 sequence reads: CASSQVFYEQYF.

This clone is identified as medium-sized from frequency. The V gene is TRBV6-6, the J gene TRBJ1-5; with no DNA, the TCRdb D assignment of TRBD1 cannot be verified. The CDR3 spans 15 residues. No DNA is listed. Germline V lookup: CDR1 MNHNY, CDR2 SVGAGI (reference sequence). The CDR3 spells CASSYSRGQVQPQHF.

This clone registers medium-sized by frequency. V and J are TRBV15 and TRBJ2-2; TCRdb reports TRBD1, a call that lacks DNA to check it against. The CDR3 is made up of 15 amino acids. The DNA sequence is not available. Germline V gene lookup returns CDR1 LNHNV and CDR2 YYDKDF (reference sequence). This CDR3 is CATSSRTGPSGELFF.

This clone is large by frequency. The chain has TRBV4-1 and TRBJ1-1. The CDR3 consists of 14 residues. The protein alone is recorded here. Germline CDR1 is MGHRA and CDR2 is YSYEKL. CDR3 residues: CASSQDGLNTEAFF.

This clone counts as medium-sized by frequency. The chain recombines TRBV4-2 with TRBJ2-1. The germline gives CDR1 LGHNA, CDR2 YNFKEQ. This CDR3 has 14 amino acids. A DNA sequence was not provided. The CDR3 protein is CASSPKNFWDEQFF.